Below are 14 T cell receptor beta chains sequenced from a single sample in a study of cytomegalovirus exposure and HLA in healthy donors. PCR used 60 Vbeta primers and 13 Jbeta primers. The table came from immunoSEQ multiplex PCR; TCRdb's copy has only in-frame clones and leaves some out. The sample holds roughly 230,000 clones, roughly 91% seen once. The sequencing input was PBMCs. The receptors shown here come from a girl aged 2-10 years in good health and CMV-seronegative.

The rearrangement joins TRBV4-1 to TRBJ2-2; 8 nucleotides match TRBD1. CDR3 length equals 16 residues. Trimming took 2 bases from V and 5 from J; bases not matched to a gene: 7. Germline CDR1 MGHRA, CDR2 YSYEKL. In DNA, the CDR3 is TGCGCCAGCAGCCAATATGACAGGGGCGAGACCGGGGAGCTGTTTTTT. Residues: CASSQYDRGETGELFF.

The CDR3 reads CASSLTGGNYNSPLHF. In DNA, the CDR3 is TGTGCCAGCAGTCTTACAGGGGGGAACTATAATTCACCCCTCCACTTT. The chain is built from TRBV6-6 and TRBJ1-6, with 8 bases aligning to TRBD1. CDR1 and CDR2 from the germline V gene are MNHNY and SVGAGI (reference sequence). J was trimmed by 3 bases and V by 5 bases; bases with no gene match: 6. This CDR3 has 16 residues.

The chain has TRBV9 and TRBJ1-1; D gene ambiguous. The CDR3 runs to 13 residues. The germline V gene encodes CDR1 SGDLS and CDR2 YYNGEE. Trimming took 3 bases from V and 11 from J, leaving 17 bases between them. CDR3 sequence (DNA): TGTGCCAGCAGCGGACCCCCTGAGGGATGGGCTTTCTTT. Its protein product is CASSGPPEGWAFF.

The rearrangement links TRBV6-1 to TRBJ2-1, with D tentatively TRBD1 (5 bases). V was shortened by 1 base and J by 5 bases, with 9 bases between the two germline ends. The length of the CDR3 is 14 residues. Germline loops: CDR1 MNHNS, CDR2 SASEGT. CDR3 sequence reads: CASSEGGAHNEQFF. The CDR3 DNA follows: TGTGCCAGCAGTGAAGGGGGCGCGCACAATGAGCAGTTCTTC.

This clone was picked up one time. The chain couples TRBV4-1 to TRBJ2-6; TRBD1 agrees at 9 bases. The CDR3 sequence is 17 residues long. V trimming: 10 bases; J trimming: 0 bases; junction bases outside the gene matches: 10. From germline, CDR1 is MGHRA and CDR2 YSYEKL. CDR3: CATNAGTGSSGANVLTF. In DNA, the CDR3 is TGCGCCACTAATGCCGGGACAGGGTCCTCTGGGGCCAACGTCCTGACTTTC.

The V and J genes are TRBV7-9 and TRBJ1-4; D may be TRBD1 (6 bases). This CDR3 region has 16 residues. Germline V lookup: CDR1 SEHNR, CDR2 FQNEAQ (reference sequence). Trimming took 0 bases from V and 9 from J, leaving 17 bases between them. The CDR3 DNA reads as TGTGCCAGCAGCTTAGCCCTATCAGGGGAAAACAAAAAACTGTTTTTT. Translation gives CASSLALSGENKKLFF.

This clone came up once. The chain is built from TRBV12-5 and TRBJ2-5, with D hard to call. The CDR3 sequence is 12 residues long. The germline CDR1 and CDR2 sequences are LGHNT and FRNRAP. V was pared by 6 bases and J by 5 bases, with 10 bases between. The CDR3 DNA follows: TGTGCTAGTGGGTTTATCGAGGAGACCCAGTACTTC. It specifies CASGFIEETQYF.

V is TRBV6-1 and J is TRBJ2-1; D remains unclear. Germline loops: CDR1 MNHNS, CDR2 SASEGT. CDR3 size: 11 residues. The V and J ends lost 5 bases and 11 bases respectively, with 10 bases between them. CDR3 DNA sequence: TGTGCCAGCAGTCCTGGCCTCCAGCAGTTCTTC. Translated: CASSPGLQQFF.

This clone was observed once. The chain employs TRBV30 and TRBJ1-5; 7 nucleotides match TRBD1. The CDR3 is 14 residues long. V shed 7 bases and J 0 bases; nucleotides not matched to a gene: 6. From germline, CDR1 is GTSNPN and CDR2 SVGIG (reference sequence). CDR3 loop: CAFRTGYSNQPQHF. The CDR3 nucleotides read TGTGCCTTCCGGACAGGATATAGCAATCAGCCCCAGCATTTT.

A note on this clone: The sample has other DNA sequences that encode this CDR3 too. This chain joins TRBV2 and TRBJ2-2; TRBD1 matches 10 bases. V gave up 4 bases and J gave up 6 bases; unmatched junction bases: 2. Per the germline V gene, CDR1 is SNHLY and CDR2 is FYNNEI. This CDR3 spans 14 amino acids. CDR3 residues: CASSVGTGAGELFF. DNA for the CDR3: TGTGCCAGCAGTGTGGGGACAGGGGCCGGGGAGCTGTTTTTT.

This chain links TRBV27 with TRBJ2-7; D not certain. The CDR3 extends over 13 amino acids. Looked up from germline, CDR1 is MNHEY and CDR2 is SMNVEV (reference sequence). V shed 4 bases and J shed 3 bases, with 10 bases lying between them. The CDR3 coding sequence is TGTGCCAGCAGTTACTTCCGGAGCTACGAGCAGTACTTC. Translating gives CASSYFRSYEQYF.

The chain uses TRBV5-6 and TRBJ2-5, with 12 bases identical to TRBD2. The junction had 6 bases not matched to a gene; V was cut back by 4 bases and J by 2 bases. CDR1 and CDR2 from the germline V gene are SGHDT and YYEEEE. This CDR3 is 16 amino acids long. CDR3 DNA: TGTGCCAGCAGCCAGGGACTAGCGGGTCTTCAAGAGACCCAGTACTTC. Its translation is CASSQGLAGLQETQYF.

J is TRBJ2-5 and V is TRBV5-1; TRBD2 matches at 10 bases. The CDR3 spans 17 residues. Germline lookup yields CDR1 SGHRS and CDR2 YFSETQ. With V trimmed by 3 bases and J by 5 bases, 13 bases remained unmatched. The DNA for the CDR3 is TGCGCCAGCAGCTGGGCTAGCGGGAGTATCGCGGTTGAGACCCAGTACTTC. This translates into CASSWASGSIAVETQYF.

This clone has only one observation. V and J are TRBV9 and TRBJ2-1, with TRBD2 matching over 7 bases. The CDR3 runs 15 residues. Looked up from germline, CDR1 is SGDLS and CDR2 is YYNGEE. Trimming removed 4 bases from V and 2 bases from J; junction bases left unmatched: 6. CDR3 sequence: CASSPPLAAYNEQFF. Written as DNA, the CDR3 is TGTGCCAGCAGCCCCCCGCTAGCGGCCTACAATGAGCAGTTCTTC.